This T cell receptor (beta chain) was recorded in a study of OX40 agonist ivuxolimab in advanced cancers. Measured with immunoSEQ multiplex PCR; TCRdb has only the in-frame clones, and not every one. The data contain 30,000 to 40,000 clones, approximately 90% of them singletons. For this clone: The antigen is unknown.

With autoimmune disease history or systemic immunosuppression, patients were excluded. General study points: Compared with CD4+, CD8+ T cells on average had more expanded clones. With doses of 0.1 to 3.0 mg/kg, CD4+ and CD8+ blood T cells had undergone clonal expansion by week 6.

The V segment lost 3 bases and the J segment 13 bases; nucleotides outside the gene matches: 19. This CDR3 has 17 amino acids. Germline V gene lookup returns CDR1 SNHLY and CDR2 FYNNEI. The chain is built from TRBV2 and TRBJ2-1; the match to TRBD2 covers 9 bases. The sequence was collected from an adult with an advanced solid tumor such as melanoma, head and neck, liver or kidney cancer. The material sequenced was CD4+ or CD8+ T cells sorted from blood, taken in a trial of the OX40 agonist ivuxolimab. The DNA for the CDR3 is TGTGCCAGCAGTGAGGATGGACTGGCCAGCGGGGGGCCCTTTCAGTTCTTC. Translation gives CASSEDGLASGGPFQFF.